These 4 T cell receptor beta chains share one sample of origin, sequenced in a study of T cell changes during pregnancy in multiple sclerosis. Here immunoSEQ multiplex PCR was the method, and the copy in TCRdb shows in-frame clones only, minus some. The table lists about 38,000 clones, about nine tenths of them singletons. Sequenced material: CD8+ T cells from peripheral blood mononuclear cells, taken in the second trimester of pregnancy. These receptors came from a female donor with multiple sclerosis, enrolled in a pregnancy study.

The chain recombines TRBV2 with TRBJ1-4; a possible D gene is TRBD1 (6 bases). The CDR3 totals 15 residues. CDR1 SNHLY and CDR2 FYNNEI come from the germline V gene. V was cut by 3 bases and J by 0 bases, with 8 bases left in between. The CDR3 loop reads CASSETGATNEKLFF. The CDR3 DNA sequence: TGTGCCAGCAGTGAGACAGGAGCAACTAATGAAAAACTGTTTTTT.

The chain uses TRBV6-1 and TRBJ2-2; D possibly corresponds to TRBD1 (6 bases). The CDR3 runs 15 residues. The V gene lost 5 bases and the J gene lost 3 bases, with 13 bases spanning the gap. The V gene's germline CDR1 is MNHNS and CDR2 SASEGT. CDR3 nucleotides: TGTGCCAGCAGTAGGGGGACGGAGCACACCGGGGAGCTGTTTTTT. This sequence encodes CASSRGTEHTGELFF.

This sequence joins TRBV6-6 and TRBJ1-5; a possible D gene is TRBD1 (5 bases). V lost 0 bases and J lost 6, with 12 bases in between. CDR1 MNHNY and CDR2 SVGAGI come from the germline V gene (reference sequence). CDR3 length: 15 amino acids. This CDR3 is CASSYSSQGTQPQHF. CDR3 in DNA: TGTGCCAGCAGTTACTCGTCCCAGGGTACTCAGCCCCAGCATTTT.

The chain employs TRBV30 and TRBJ2-7, with D tentatively TRBD2 (5 bases). V was trimmed by 2 bases and J by 2 bases, leaving 13 bases between them. Per germline, CDR1 GTSNPN and CDR2 SVGIG (reference sequence). The length of the CDR3 is 14 residues. CDR3 sequence (DNA): TGTGCCTGGAGTTGGACTCCTCGCCCCTACGAGCAGTACTTC. It yields the protein CAWSWTPRPYEQYF.